This is a list of T cell receptor beta chains from one sample in a study of shared clonotypes between healthy human individuals. Only in-frame clones appear in the TCRdb table, and some are missing; sequencing was by immunoSEQ multiplex PCR. Counted here are roughly 2.5 million clones, 90% to 95% occurring once; the ten biggest clones make up over 0.12%. The sequenced sample was naive CD4+ T cells sorted from blood. These receptor sequences come from a man younger than 35 in good health. CDR3s include the opening cysteine and the closing phenylalanine or tryptophan. The size entry is marked missing in some rows and otherwise reads once, few, many or a size class.

abundance,v_gene,CDR3aa
NA,TRBV18,CASSPWARGSSSYNSPLHF
NA,TRBV5-1,CASSPGYEQYF
once,TRBV7-9,CASSPKLGDRVGTEAFF
NA,TRBV2,CASSVTGTHEQYF
once,TRBV19,CASRGTGAIFSNQPQHF
NA,TRBV30,CAWSVLRAGANVLTF
NA,TRBV11-2,CASSLGFSEQYF
NA,TRBV7-2,CASSARGTRSNEQFF
NA,TRBV4-1,CASSQETGIAYEQYF
NA,TRBV6-5,CASSYGTGPNTGELFF
NA,TRBV5-4,CASSLGGQGGGETQYF
NA,TRBV21-1,CASAGTGGGTGELFF
NA,TRBV9,CASSQAKLASDTQYF
NA,TRBV18,CASSPVTPPGNGYTF
NA,TRBV5-1,CASTQGLEAFF
NA,TRBV7-2,CASSPDITLTSGYTF
NA,TRBV27,CASSLQQGYNSPLHF
NA,TRBV13,CASSLQTGPLATNEKLFF
NA,TRBV9,CASSVGRPQDTQYF
NA,TRBV7-9,CASSLSGRGRPDTQYF
NA,TRBV2,CASAGGDKATNEKLFF
NA,TRBV6-5,CASSPGQGRSPLHF
NA,TRBV6-1,CASSAWPGDGYTF
NA,TRBV18,CASSPTEGASSYNEQFF
few,TRBV10-3,CAITRTALGYGYTF
NA,TRBV2,CASSEGGLNTEAFF
NA,TRBV6-6,CASSFAGPYEQYF
NA,TRBV5-1,CASSRGGPSSDTQYF
NA,TRBV6-1,CASSEMDRGGDTQYF
NA,TRBV19,CASSFRTGGDGNQPQHF
NA,TRBV18,CASSPIDSISGNTIYF
NA,TRBV25-1,CASSVPGGSYNEQFF
once,TRBV7-8,CASSLAELAGGHEQYF
NA,TRBV6-6,CASRRLAGGLSEQYF
NA,TRBV7-9,CASSLGTSGHNEQFF
NA,TRBV5-1,CASSLVADYEQYF
NA,TRBV4-1,CASSLNSASNTGELFF
NA,TRBV30,CAWEPLGTSTDTQYF
NA,TRBV2,CASSGTGEHGYTF
NA,TRBV5-4,CASSHRDRGSSPLHF
NA,TRBV6-1,CASGTTGGLVEKLFF
once,TRBV5-1,CASTPGGENTEAFF
NA,TRBV9,CASSATATGTYGYTF
NA,TRBV11-2,CASSLVLAGAQETQYF
NA,TRBV30,CAWTIQAGRYNEQFF
NA,TRBV5-1,CASSLSSSTDTQYF
once,TRBV7-9,CASSGRGPRNQPQHF
NA,TRBV29-1,CSATDGTTDTQYF
NA,TRBV5-1,CASSGRGTDTQYF
NA,TRBV11-2,CASSLDRAGNYEQYF
once,TRBV18,CASSPPGRAYNEQFF